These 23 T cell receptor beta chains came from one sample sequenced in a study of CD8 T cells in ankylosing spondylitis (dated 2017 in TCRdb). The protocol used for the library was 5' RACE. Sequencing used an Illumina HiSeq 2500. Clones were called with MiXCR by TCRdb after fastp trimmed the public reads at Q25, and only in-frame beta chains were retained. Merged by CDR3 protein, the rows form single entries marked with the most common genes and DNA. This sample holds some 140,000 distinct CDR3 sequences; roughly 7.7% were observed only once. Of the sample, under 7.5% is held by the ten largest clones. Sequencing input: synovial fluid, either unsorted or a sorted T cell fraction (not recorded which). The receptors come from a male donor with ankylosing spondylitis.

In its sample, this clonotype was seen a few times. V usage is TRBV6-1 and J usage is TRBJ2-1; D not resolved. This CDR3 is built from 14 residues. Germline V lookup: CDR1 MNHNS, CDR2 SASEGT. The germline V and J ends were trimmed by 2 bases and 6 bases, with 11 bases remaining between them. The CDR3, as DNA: TGTGCCAGCAGTGAACGCGCTAGGGCCAATGAGCAGTTCTTC. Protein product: CASSERARANEQFF.

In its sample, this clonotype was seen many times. The DNA for the CDR3 is TGCGCCAGCAGTGATTGGCGGGGGCAAGAGACCCAGTACTTC. It translates to CASSDWRGQETQYF. This chain uses TRBV10-2 with TRBJ2-5; 7 nucleotides agree with TRBD2. The CDR3 is 14 residues long. V lost 3 bases, J lost 2 bases, and 3 bases stayed unmatched. Germline V gene sequence: CDR1 WSHSY, CDR2 SAAADI.

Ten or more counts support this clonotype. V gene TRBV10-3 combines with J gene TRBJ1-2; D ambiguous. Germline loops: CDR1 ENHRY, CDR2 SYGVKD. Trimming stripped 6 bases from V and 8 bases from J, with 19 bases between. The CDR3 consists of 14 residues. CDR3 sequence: CAIRPYLGLNGYTF. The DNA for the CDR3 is TGTGCCATCAGGCCTTATCTAGGGCTAAACGGCTACACCTTC.

For the CDR3, the DNA is TGTGCCAGCAGTTACTTTCGACGGGGGACAGACCGTGAAGCTTTCTTT. Translated, it gives CASSYFRRGTDREAFF. The chain uses TRBV6-2 or TRBV6-3 and TRBJ1-1, with 7 nucleotides matching TRBD1. CDR1 is MNHEY and CDR2 is SVGEGT in the germline V gene. Trimming took 1 base from V and 7 from J; bases not matched to a gene: 12. This CDR3 region has 16 residues.

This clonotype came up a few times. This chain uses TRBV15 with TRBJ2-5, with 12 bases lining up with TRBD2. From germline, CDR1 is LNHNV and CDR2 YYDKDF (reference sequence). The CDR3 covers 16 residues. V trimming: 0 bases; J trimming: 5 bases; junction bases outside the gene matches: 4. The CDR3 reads CATSRELAGGGETQYF. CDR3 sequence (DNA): TGTGCCACCAGCAGAGAACTAGCGGGGGGTGGGGAGACCCAGTACTTC.

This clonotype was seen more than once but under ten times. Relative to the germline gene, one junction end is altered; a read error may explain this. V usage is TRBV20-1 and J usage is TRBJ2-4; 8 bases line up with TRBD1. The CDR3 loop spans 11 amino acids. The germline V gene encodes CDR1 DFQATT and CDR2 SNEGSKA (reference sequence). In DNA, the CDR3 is TGCAGTGTATACACCGGGACAGGCCCTACGTTC. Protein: CSVYTGTGPTF.

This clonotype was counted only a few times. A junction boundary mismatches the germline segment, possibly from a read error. CDR3 in DNA: TGTGCTAGCAGCTTAGCGGAGAGCACTGAAGCTTTCTTT. Translated, it gives CASSLAESTEAFF. The chain carries TRBV7-6 and TRBJ1-1; D not certain. The length of the CDR3 is 13 residues. Germline CDR1 SGHVS, CDR2 FNYEAQ.

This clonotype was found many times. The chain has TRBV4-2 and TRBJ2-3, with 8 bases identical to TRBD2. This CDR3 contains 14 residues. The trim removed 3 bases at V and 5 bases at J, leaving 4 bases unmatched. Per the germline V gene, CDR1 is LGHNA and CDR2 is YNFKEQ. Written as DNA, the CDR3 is TGTGCCAGCAGCCACAGCGGGAGTGAAGATACGCAGTATTTT. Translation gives CASSHSGSEDTQYF.

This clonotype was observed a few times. The chain's CDR3 is CASSLDQYF. The CDR3 nucleotides read TGTGCCAGCTCCTTGGACCAGTATTTT. The V and J genes are TRBV11-3 and TRBJ2-3, with D unclear. V dropped 8 bases and J dropped 12 bases, with 9 bases sitting between them. Germline V gene data show CDR1 as SGHNT and CDR2 as YENEEA. CDR3 length equals 9 residues.

The CDR3 DNA reads TGTGCCAGCAGTGGCTACGCCGGATCTAGCACAGATACGCAGTATTTT. Its protein is CASSGYAGSSTDTQYF. The chain has TRBV9 and TRBJ2-3; unclear D gene. Trimming took 5 bases from V and 0 from J, leaving 16 bases between them. CDR1 and CDR2 from the germline V gene are SGDLS and YYNGEE. The CDR3 extends over 16 amino acids.

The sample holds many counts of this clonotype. This chain's CDR3 is CASSLWTGGRYGELFF. CDR3 nucleotides: TGTGCCAGCAGTTTATGGACAGGGGGACGCTACGGGGAGCTGTTTTTT. The rearrangement links TRBV28 to TRBJ2-2; 9 bases match TRBD1. Per germline, CDR1 MDHEN and CDR2 SYDVKM. The CDR3 runs 16 residues. J lost 7 bases, V lost 0 bases, and 6 bases had no gene match. Based on the CDR3 plus reference TRBV28 and TRBJ2-2, the full variable domain is DVKVTQSSRYLVKRTGEKVFLECVQDMDHENMFWYRQDPGLGLRLIYFSYDVKMKEKGDIPEGYSVSREKKERFSLILESASTNQTSMYLCASSLWTGGRYGELFFGEGSRLTVL.

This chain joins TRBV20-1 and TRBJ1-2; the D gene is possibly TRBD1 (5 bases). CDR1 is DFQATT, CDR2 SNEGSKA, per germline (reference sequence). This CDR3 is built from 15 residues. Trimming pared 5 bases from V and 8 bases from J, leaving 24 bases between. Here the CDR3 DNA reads TGCAGTGCTGCCTCGACAGCCGGGACGTATGGCGGCTACACCTTC. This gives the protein CSAASTAGTYGGYTF.

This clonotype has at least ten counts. The CDR3 reads CASSYGEYTEAFF. The CDR3 DNA reads TGTGCCAGCAGCTACGGAGAATACACTGAAGCTTTCTTT. The chain links TRBV12-3 or TRBV12-4 to TRBJ1-1; no clear D gene. This CDR3 comprises 13 residues. V was pared by 6 bases and J by 3 bases, with 11 bases between.

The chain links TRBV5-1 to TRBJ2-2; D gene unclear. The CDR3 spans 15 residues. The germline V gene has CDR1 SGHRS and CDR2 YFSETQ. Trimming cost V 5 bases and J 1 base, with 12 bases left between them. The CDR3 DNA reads TGCGCCAGCAGTTCTCGGACGGTGAACACCGGGGAGCTGTTTTTT. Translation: CASSSRTVNTGELFF.

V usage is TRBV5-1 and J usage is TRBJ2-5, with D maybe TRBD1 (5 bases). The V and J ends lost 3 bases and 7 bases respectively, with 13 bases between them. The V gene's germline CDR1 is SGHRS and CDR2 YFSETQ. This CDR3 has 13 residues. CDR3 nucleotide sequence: TGCGCCAGCAGCTCGACAGAGGAAGGGACCCAGTACTTC. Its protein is CASSSTEEGTQYF.

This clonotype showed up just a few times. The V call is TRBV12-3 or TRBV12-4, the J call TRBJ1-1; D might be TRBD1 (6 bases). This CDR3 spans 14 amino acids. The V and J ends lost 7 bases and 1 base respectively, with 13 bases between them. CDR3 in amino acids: CASTPGHTNTEAFF. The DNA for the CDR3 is TGTGCCAGCACCCCGGGACACACGAACACTGAAGCTTTCTTT.

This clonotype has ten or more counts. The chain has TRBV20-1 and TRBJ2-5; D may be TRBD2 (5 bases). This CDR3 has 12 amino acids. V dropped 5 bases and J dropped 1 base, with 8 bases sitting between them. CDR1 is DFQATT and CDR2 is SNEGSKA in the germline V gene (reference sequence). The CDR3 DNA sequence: TGCAGTGCTGTGGGAGCCCAAGAGACCCAGTACTTC. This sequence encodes CSAVGAQETQYF.

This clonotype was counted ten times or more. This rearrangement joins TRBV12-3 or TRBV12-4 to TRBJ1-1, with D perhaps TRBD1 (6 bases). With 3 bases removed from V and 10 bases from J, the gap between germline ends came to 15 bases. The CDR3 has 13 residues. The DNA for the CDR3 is TGTGCCAGCAGTTTTTTCGGGGGCACGGGAGCTTTCTTT. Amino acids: CASSFFGGTGAFF.

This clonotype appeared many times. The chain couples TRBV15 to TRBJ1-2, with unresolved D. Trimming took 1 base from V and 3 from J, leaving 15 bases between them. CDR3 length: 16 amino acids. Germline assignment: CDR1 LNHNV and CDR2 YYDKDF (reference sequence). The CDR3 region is CATSRARPSGDYGYTF. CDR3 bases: TGTGCCACCAGCAGAGCACGGCCGTCAGGCGACTATGGCTACACCTTC.

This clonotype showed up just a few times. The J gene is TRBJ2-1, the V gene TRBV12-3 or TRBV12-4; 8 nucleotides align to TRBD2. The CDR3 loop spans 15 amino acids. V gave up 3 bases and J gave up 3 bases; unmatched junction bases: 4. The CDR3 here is CASSFGLAGYNEQFF. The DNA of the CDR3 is TGTGCCAGCAGTTTTGGGCTAGCGGGCTACAATGAGCAGTTCTTC.

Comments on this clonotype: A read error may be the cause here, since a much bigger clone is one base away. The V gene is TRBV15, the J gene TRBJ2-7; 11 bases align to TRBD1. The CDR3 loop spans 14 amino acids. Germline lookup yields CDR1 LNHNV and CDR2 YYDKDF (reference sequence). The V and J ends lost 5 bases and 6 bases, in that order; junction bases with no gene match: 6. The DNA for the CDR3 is TGTGCCACCAGCTTCAGGACAGGGGGCGGCGAGCAGTACTTC. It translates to CATSFRTGGGEQYF.

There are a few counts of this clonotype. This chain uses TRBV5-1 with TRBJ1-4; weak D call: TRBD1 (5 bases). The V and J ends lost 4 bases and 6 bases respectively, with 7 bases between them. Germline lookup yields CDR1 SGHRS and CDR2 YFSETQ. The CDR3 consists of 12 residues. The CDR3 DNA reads TGCGCCAGCAGCCGGGGGGATGAAAAACTGTTTTTT. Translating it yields CASSRGDEKLFF.

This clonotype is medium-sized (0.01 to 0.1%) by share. As DNA, the CDR3 is TGTGCCAGCAGCCGAGTCGGGTCCTACGAGCAGTACTTC. Its protein product is CASSRVGSYEQYF. This chain joins TRBV7-2 and TRBJ2-7, with D unclear. The CDR3 has 13 amino acids. Germline loops: CDR1 SGHTA, CDR2 FQGNSA. V lost 5 bases and J lost 1, with 9 bases in between.